Below are 30 T cell receptor beta chains sequenced from a single sample in a study of blood T cell repertoires in COVID-19. Produced via immunoSEQ multiplex PCR; TCRdb's table is partial and in-frame only. The sample has 30,000 to 35,000 clones, more than 75% seen once. Specimen: peripheral blood. The receptors originated from a man in his sixties with active COVID-19.

This chain uses TRBV4-2 with TRBJ2-4; TRBD2 aligns across 14 bases. V dropped 4 bases and J dropped 1; count of bases not matched to a gene: 3. Germline lookup yields CDR1 LGHNA and CDR2 YNFKEQ. The CDR3 covers 17 residues. The CDR3 region has the DNA TGTGCCAGCAGCCCAAGGACTAGCGGGGGGGCCAAAAACATTCAGTACTTC. Translated: CASSPRTSGGAKNIQYF.

The chain combines TRBV6-7 with TRBJ1-2; D is perhaps TRBD1 (5 bases). TRBV6-7 counts as an open reading frame of uncertain function. Trimming removed 2 bases at V and 5 bases at J, with 18 bases between. The CDR3 extends over 16 amino acids. CDR3 in DNA: TGTGCCAGCAGTTACCCCGGCTGGGGCGCGTCATATGGCTACACCTTC. As protein: CASSYPGWGASYGYTF.

CDR3 amino acids: CASSILRQGASYGYTF. In DNA, the CDR3 is TGTGCCAGTAGTATACTTCGACAGGGGGCCTCCTATGGCTACACCTTC. This rearrangement joins TRBV19 to TRBJ1-2, with 10 bases identical to TRBD1. The CDR3 spans 16 residues. Germline-derived CDR1 and CDR2 are LNHDA and SQIVND (reference sequence). With 2 bases clipped from V and 4 bases from J, the junction kept 7 bases outside the gene matches.

The rearrangement links TRBV23-1 to TRBJ1-2; tentative D call: TRBD1 (6 bases). TRBV23-1 carries the ORF label, with uncertain function. The ends were cut back, 3 bases at V and 8 bases at J, with 13 bases in the middle. The CDR3 covers 13 residues. The CDR3 DNA follows: TGCGCCAGCAGTCATACCCCAGGGGACGGCTACACCTTC. Its protein is CASSHTPGDGYTF.

The CDR3 region has the DNA TGCGCCAGCAGCTCCCAAAACGAGCAGTACTTC. Translated: CASSSQNEQYF. The rearrangement joins TRBV5-1 to TRBJ2-7; D unresolved. Per the germline V gene, CDR1 is SGHRS and CDR2 is YFSETQ. V was shortened by 3 bases and J by 5 bases, with 6 bases between the two germline ends. This CDR3 spans 11 amino acids.

This chain links TRBV29-1 with TRBJ2-7, with 11 bases lining up with TRBD2. The V and J ends lost 7 bases and 5 bases, in that order; junction bases with no gene match: 16. The length of the CDR3 is 16 residues. Germline V gene lookup returns CDR1 SQVTM and CDR2 ANQGSEA. In DNA, the CDR3 is TGCAGCGCACAGGGGTTTACTAGCGGGAGAAGCGACGAGCAGTACTTC. Amino acid sequence: CSAQGFTSGRSDEQYF.

J is TRBJ2-2 and V is TRBV2; D is uncertain. The CDR3 loop spans 12 amino acids. V lost 6 bases, J lost 3 bases, and 5 bases lay in between. CDR1 is SNHLY, CDR2 FYNNEI, per germline. The CDR3 region has the DNA TGTGCCAGCAGAGTAGACACCGGGGAGCTGTTTTTT. This encodes CASRVDTGELFF.

The genes are TRBV7-8 and TRBJ2-7; 9 bases are a match to TRBD1. The length of the CDR3 is 18 residues. V shed 1 base and J 0 bases; nucleotides not matched to a gene: 10. Germline CDR1 is SGHVS and CDR2 is FQNEAQ. As DNA, the CDR3 is TGTGCCAGCAGCTTAGTTGGAGGACAGGGGAAAAGCTCCTACGAGCAGTACTTC. Protein: CASSLVGGQGKSSYEQYF.

The V and J genes are TRBV9 and TRBJ2-3; TRBD1 agrees at 7 bases. CDR1 and CDR2 from the germline V gene are SGDLS and YYNGEE. Germline trimming cut 0 bases from V and 4 bases from J; bases unmatched to any gene: 8. The CDR3 loop spans 16 amino acids. This CDR3 is CASSVEGRGPPDTQYF. CDR3 DNA: TGTGCCAGCAGCGTAGAGGGTAGGGGGCCCCCAGATACGCAGTATTTT.

The chain joins TRBV19 to TRBJ2-3; D call uncertain. V was trimmed by 6 bases and J by 2 bases, leaving 15 bases between them. CDR3 size: 15 residues. Germline-derived CDR1 and CDR2 are LNHDA and SQIVND (reference sequence). As DNA, the CDR3 is TGTGCCAGTAGCCCCGCAGTTTCCACCACAGATACGCAGTATTTT. It translates to CASSPAVSTTDTQYF. The complete variable domain, with remaining parts taken from reference TRBV19 and TRBJ2-3, reads DGGITQSPKYLFRKEGQNVTLSCEQNLNHDAMYWYRQDPGQGLRLIYYSQIVNDFQKGDIAEGYSVSREKKESFPLTVTSAQKNPTAFYLCASSPAVSTTDTQYFGPGTRLTVL.

The CDR3 DNA sequence: TGTGCCACCAGTGGGGGAGGGAGCATGCCAGATACGCAGTATTTT. The encoded protein is CATSGGGSMPDTQYF. The V gene is TRBV24-1, the J gene TRBJ2-3; TRBD2 matches at 7 bases. The V and J ends lost 5 bases and 4 bases, in that order; junction bases with no gene match: 8. Germline loops: CDR1 KGHDR, CDR2 SFDVKD. The CDR3 length is 15 residues.

This rearrangement joins TRBV6-5 to TRBJ1-6; 8 nucleotides match TRBD1. The germline V gene encodes CDR1 MNHEY and CDR2 SVGAGI. This CDR3 is 14 amino acids long. Losses at the gene ends were 6 bases for V and 10 bases for J; bases not matched to a gene: 8. The CDR3 DNA follows: TGTGCCAGCAGAGGACAGGGCCTAAGATCACCCCTCCACTTT. It encodes CASRGQGLRSPLHF.

V is TRBV2 and J is TRBJ2-7; D not resolved. Per germline, CDR1 SNHLY and CDR2 FYNNEI. Between the trimmed V and J ends, which lost 1 base and 2 bases, there was a span of 3 bases. This CDR3 is built from 12 residues. The DNA of the CDR3 is TGTGCCAGCAGTGAAGGAGCCTACGAGCAGTACTTC. This translates into CASSEGAYEQYF.

This rearrangement joins TRBV25-1 to TRBJ2-7; D gene unclear. The CDR3 covers 14 residues. Germline V gene data show CDR1 as MGHDK and CDR2 as SYGVNS. V shed 5 bases and J shed 3 bases, with 14 bases lying between them. The CDR3 DNA follows: TGTGCCAGCAGTCGGCCGGGTACTTACTACGAGCAGTACTTC. Its protein is CASSRPGTYYEQYF.

V and J are TRBV9 and TRBJ2-1; the D gene is possibly TRBD1 (5 bases). In germline, CDR1 is SGDLS, CDR2 YYNGEE. The CDR3 has 13 amino acids. V lost 1 base and J 7 bases, leaving 9 bases between the germline ends. The CDR3 nucleotides are TGTGCCAGCAGCGTATATCAGGGAAATGAGCAGTTCTTC. Translation gives CASSVYQGNEQFF.

The rearrangement uses TRBV7-8 and TRBJ2-5, with 7 bases that match TRBD1. This CDR3 has 14 amino acids. Germline loops: CDR1 SGHVS, CDR2 FQNEAQ. V shed 5 bases, J shed 7 bases, and the junction held 10 bases outside the gene matches. This chain's CDR3 is CASSQDRVLGTQYF. The CDR3 DNA follows: TGTGCCAGCAGCCAAGACAGGGTCTTGGGGACCCAGTACTTC.

The J gene is TRBJ2-1, the V gene TRBV4-1; 7 positions agree with TRBD2. Trimming took 1 base from V and 4 from J; bases not matched to a gene: 4. This CDR3 comprises 15 residues. The germline CDR1 and CDR2 sequences are MGHRA and YSYEKL. The CDR3 loop is CASSQGSLAYNEQFF. The CDR3 coding sequence is TGCGCCAGCAGCCAAGGGTCACTAGCGTACAATGAGCAGTTCTTC.

The genes are TRBV6-6 and TRBJ2-3; 9 nucleotides agree with TRBD2. With V trimmed by 5 bases and J by 0 bases, 12 bases remained unmatched. There are 18 residues in the CDR3. Germline CDR1 and CDR2: MNHNY and SVGAGI (reference sequence). The DNA for the CDR3 is TGTGCCAGCAGTCTTTCGAGCGGGGGGTTTACTAGCACAGATACGCAGTATTTT. Translating it yields CASSLSSGGFTSTDTQYF.

The gene calls are TRBV4-1 and TRBJ2-2; D is perhaps TRBD1 (6 bases). The CDR3 length is 15 residues. Per the germline V gene, CDR1 is MGHRA and CDR2 is YSYEKL. The V and J ends lost 4 bases and 0 bases respectively, with 9 bases between them. CDR3 in amino acids: CASSPRDTNTGELFF. DNA for the CDR3: TGCGCCAGCAGCCCCCGGGACACGAACACCGGGGAGCTGTTTTTT.

The chain recombines TRBV7-2 with TRBJ1-1; maybe TRBD1 (5 bases). The CDR3 covers 15 residues. V was cut by 6 bases and J by 1 base, with 15 bases left in between. Germline assignment: CDR1 SGHTA and CDR2 FQGNSA. The DNA for the CDR3 is TGTGCCAGCAGACACCAGGGTGTATCGAACACTGAAGCTTTCTTT. This codes for CASRHQGVSNTEAFF.

The J gene is TRBJ2-1, the V gene TRBV10-2; tentative D call: TRBD2 (7 bases). The CDR3 is made up of 16 amino acids. Germline V CDR1 and CDR2: WSHSY, SAAADI. Trimming removed 6 bases from V and 0 bases from J, with 15 bases in between. The chain's CDR3 is CASSLGGGSSYNEQFF. CDR3 in DNA: TGCGCCAGCAGCCTAGGGGGGGGGAGCTCCTACAATGAGCAGTTCTTC.

J is TRBJ2-1 and V is TRBV3-1 (or the pseudogene TRBV3-2), with D possibly matching TRBD2 (5 bases). With 0 bases removed from V and 8 bases from J, the gap between germline ends came to 14 bases. The CDR3 loop spans 15 amino acids. Germline CDR1 LGHDT, CDR2 YNNKEL (reference sequence). Here the CDR3 reads CASSQDPLAIDEQFF. The CDR3 nucleotides are TGTGCCAGCAGCCAAGATCCGCTAGCCATCGATGAGCAGTTCTTC.

This chain connects TRBV4-3 to TRBJ2-4; 7 nucleotides agree with TRBD1. The junction had 4 bases not matched to a gene; V was cut back by 0 bases and J by 5 bases. From germline, CDR1 is LGHNA and CDR2 YSLEER. The CDR3 is made up of 15 amino acids. For the CDR3, the DNA is TGCGCCAGCAGCCAAGATTCCGGACAGGAAAACATTCAGTACTTC. The encoded protein is CASSQDSGQENIQYF.

The chain uses TRBV5-6 and TRBJ2-7, with 8 bases aligning to TRBD2. V shed 3 bases, J shed 7 bases, and the junction held 9 bases outside the gene matches. Germline CDR1 reads SGHDT; CDR2 reads YYEEEE. The CDR3 sequence is 14 residues long. This chain's CDR3 is CASSSRDLAGEQYF. CDR3 nucleotides: TGTGCCAGCAGCTCCCGGGACTTAGCGGGGGAGCAGTACTTC.

V is TRBV2 and J is TRBJ2-1; 7 bases are shared with TRBD1. The CDR3 consists of 15 residues. Per germline, CDR1 SNHLY and CDR2 FYNNEI. J gave up 10 bases and V 6 bases, and 15 bases lay outside the gene matches. In DNA, the CDR3 is TGTGCCAGCAGGGCGGCGCAGGGAATCAGGGGGGAGCAGTTCTTC. Residues: CASRAAQGIRGEQFF.

This chain uses TRBV2 with TRBJ2-1, with 9 bases lining up with TRBD2. V shed 7 bases and J 2 bases; nucleotides not matched to a gene: 6. This CDR3 comprises 15 residues. Germline CDR1 reads SNHLY; CDR2 reads FYNNEI. Here the CDR3 reads CASMELAGPYNEQFF. DNA of the CDR3: TGTGCCAGCATGGAGCTAGCGGGGCCCTACAATGAGCAGTTCTTC.

The rearrangement joins TRBV15 to TRBJ2-5; 11 nucleotides agree with TRBD2. V lost 0 bases, J lost 1 base, and 7 bases stayed unmatched. This CDR3 contains 18 residues. CDR1 and CDR2 from the germline V gene are LNHNV and YYDKDF (reference sequence). CDR3 sequence (DNA): TGTGCCACCAGCAGAGATGATCGGCTAGCGGGGGGCCAAGAGACCCAGTACTTC. Encoded protein: CATSRDDRLAGGQETQYF.

This chain uses TRBV3-1 (or the pseudogene TRBV3-2) with TRBJ2-7; 10 bases align to TRBD2. J lost 2 bases, V lost 2 bases, and 6 bases had no gene match. The CDR3 covers 16 residues. Per the germline V gene, CDR1 is LGHDT and CDR2 is YNNKEL (reference sequence). The CDR3 sequence: CASSQPTSGEAYEQYF. CDR3 sequence (DNA): TGTGCCAGCAGCCAACCCACTAGCGGGGAGGCCTACGAGCAGTACTTC.

The rearrangement uses TRBV3-1 (or the pseudogene TRBV3-2) and TRBJ2-1; D may be TRBD2 (5 bases). CDR1 and CDR2 (germline): LGHDT, YNNKEL (reference sequence). The CDR3 runs to 13 residues. Trimming shortened V by 1 base and J by 7 bases, and 8 bases separated the two germline ends. The CDR3 region has the DNA TGTGCCAGCAGCCAAGTTACGGGAAATGAGCAGTTCTTC. This translates into CASSQVTGNEQFF.

The V and J genes are TRBV6-2 or TRBV6-3 and TRBJ2-1, with 9 bases fitting TRBD2. From germline, CDR1 is MNHEY and CDR2 SVGEGT. This CDR3 has 15 amino acids. Trimming cost V 0 bases and J 9 bases; bases outside gene matches: 6. The CDR3 coding sequence is TGTGCCAGCAGTTACTCTGGGCGGGGGGGCGGTGAGCAGTTCTTC. Amino acids: CASSYSGRGGGEQFF.